This TCR beta chain was profiled in a study of shared clonotypes between healthy human individuals. General observations from the study: Deeper or shallower sequencing was expected to change how clonotypes are shared among donors. Estimated clonotype richness was generally higher in naive than memory subsets.

Regarding this clone: The antigen remains unidentified.

V was pared by 3 bases and J by 2 bases, with 7 bases between. Per germline, CDR1 SGHAT and CDR2 FQDESV (reference sequence). This CDR3 region has 13 residues. TCRdb keeps only in-frame clones here, not all; method: immunoSEQ multiplex PCR. The sample has some 87,000 clones; 60% to 75% are singletons. This rearrangement joins TRBV11-1 to TRBJ1-1, with D perhaps TRBD1 (5 bases). The receptor was isolated from a man aged 25-45 years in good health. The specimen was memory CD8+ T cells sorted from blood. Documented subset: CD45RO+ cells pooled with CCR7-negative TemRA cells. Here the CDR3 reads CASSFDRNTEAFF. The CDR3 bases are TGTGCCAGCAGCTTTGACAGAAACACTGAAGCTTTCTTT. Looking up the rest from reference TRBV11-1 and TRBJ1-1 gives the full variable domain: EAEVAQSPRYKITEKSQAVAFWCDPISGHATLYWYRQILGQGPELLVQFQDESVVDDSQLPKDRFSAERLKGVDSTLKIQPAELGDSAMYLCASSFDRNTEAFFGQGTRLTVV.